The next 23 T cell receptor beta chains were all read from a single sample in a study of regulatory dendritic cells for organ transplantation. Sorted T cells were CFSE-labeled and cultured approximately five days with allogeneic regulatory or mature dendritic cells at 1:10. Which antigens these TCRs recognize remains unknown. This table comes from immunoSEQ multiplex PCR, and its TCRdb copy is limited to in-frame clones, with some not included. The sample carries over 9,000 clones, roughly 89% recorded once. Sequenced: naive CD8+ T cells from blood cultured with dendritic cells. As to subset: CD45RA+ naive T cells. These receptors came from a human donor in good health.

This chain links TRBV4-1 with TRBJ1-1, with 9 nucleotides matching TRBD1. The CDR3 length is 13 residues. Germline V CDR1 and CDR2: MGHRA, YSYEKL. V was clipped by 2 bases and J by 7 bases; unmatched bases: 2. In DNA, the CDR3 is TGCGCCAGCAGCCAAAGGGGACAGGGTGAAGCTTTCTTT. Its translation is CASSQRGQGEAFF.

J is TRBJ2-7 and V is TRBV30, with TRBD1 matching 8 bases. Germline loops: CDR1 GTSNPN, CDR2 SVGIG (reference sequence). After removal of 1 base from V and 3 bases from J, the junction contained 5 bases not matched to a gene. The CDR3 consists of 14 residues. The CDR3 here is CAWSAGTGRYEQYF. Here the CDR3 DNA reads TGTGCCTGGAGTGCCGGGACAGGCCGCTACGAGCAGTACTTC.

V and J are TRBV11-2 and TRBJ1-4; 9 bases line up with TRBD1. With 5 bases clipped from V and 8 bases from J, the junction kept 6 bases outside the gene matches. Germline V lookup: CDR1 SGHAT, CDR2 FQNNGV. The CDR3 runs 14 residues. The CDR3 DNA sequence: TGTGCCAGCAGCCCTAGACAGGGGGGAGAAAAACTGTTTTTT. Encoded protein: CASSPRQGGEKLFF.

In its sample, this clone was seen a few times. The chain recombines TRBV19 with TRBJ1-5, with 7 bases that match TRBD1. The length of the CDR3 is 15 residues. Germline trimming cut 3 bases from V and 3 bases from J; bases unmatched to any gene: 5. In germline, CDR1 is LNHDA, CDR2 SQIVND (reference sequence). As DNA, the CDR3 is TGTGCCAGTAGTATCCGGGACAGCTTCAATCAGCCCCAGCATTTT. It translates to CASSIRDSFNQPQHF.

The chain employs TRBV7-3 and TRBJ2-2; 10 bases are a match to TRBD1. The germline gives CDR1 SGHTA, CDR2 FQGTGA. J lost 7 bases, V lost 5 bases, and 7 bases had no gene match. The CDR3 has 15 amino acids. The CDR3 region is CASSLPGQGHGELFF. The CDR3 coding sequence is TGTGCCAGCAGCCTCCCGGGACAGGGGCACGGGGAGCTGTTTTTT.

CDR3 coding DNA: TGCGCCAGCAGCTTCGGTCGCGGCTACACCTTC. This gives the protein CASSFGRGYTF. The chain has TRBV4-1 and TRBJ1-2, with D uncertain. This CDR3 contains 11 residues. Trimming removed 5 bases at V and 8 bases at J, with 9 bases between. Germline loops: CDR1 MGHRA, CDR2 YSYEKL.

The chain joins TRBV30 to TRBJ2-3, with D unresolved. The CDR3 length is 14 residues. Trimming removed 3 bases from V and 0 bases from J, with 10 bases in between. Looked up from germline, CDR1 is GTSNPN and CDR2 is SVGIG (reference sequence). The CDR3 nucleotides are TGTGCCTGGAGAGGAGCGTCTAGCACAGATACGCAGTATTTT. Protein sequence: CAWRGASSTDTQYF.

The V call is TRBV19, the J call TRBJ2-1; 10 bases agree with TRBD2. From germline, CDR1 is LNHDA and CDR2 SQIVND (reference sequence). The V gene end was trimmed by 2 bases and the J gene end by 6 bases; junction bases not matched to a gene: 7. This CDR3 has 16 residues. The CDR3 sequence: CASSIFWPSGGNEQFF. In DNA, the CDR3 is TGTGCCAGTAGTATATTCTGGCCTAGCGGGGGCAATGAGCAGTTCTTC.

The chain uses TRBV27 and TRBJ2-1; TRBD2 matches 7 bases. The CDR3 covers 20 residues. V lost 3 bases and J lost 2; bases outside the gene matches: 19. Germline-derived CDR1 and CDR2 are MNHEY and SMNVEV (reference sequence). Written as DNA, the CDR3 is TGTGCCAGCAGTTTGCGGGGGAGGACGTTATTAAAATCCGCCTACAATGAGCAGTTCTTC. Translating gives CASSLRGRTLLKSAYNEQFF.

V usage is TRBV7-6 and J usage is TRBJ2-1; D uncertain. The V end lost 2 bases, the J end lost 7 bases, and 9 bases lay between the germline ends. There are 13 residues in the CDR3. Germline CDR1 and CDR2: SGHVS and FNYEAQ. The CDR3 DNA reads TGTGCCAGCAGCTTACTTAACGAGAATGAGCAGTTCTTC. Its translation: CASSLLNENEQFF.

The chain joins TRBV11-3 to TRBJ2-1; D remains ambiguous. The V gene lost 5 bases and the J gene lost 15 bases, with 20 bases spanning the gap. Per germline, CDR1 SGHNT and CDR2 YENEEA. The CDR3 spans 13 residues. The CDR3 loop is CASSLFRLPARFF. The DNA of the CDR3 is TGTGCCAGCAGCCTTTTCCGGCTTCCCGCACGGTTCTTC.

J is TRBJ2-1 and V is TRBV9; the D gene is possibly TRBD2 (5 bases). CDR3 length equals 15 residues. Trimming left V 0 bases short and J 4 bases short, with 11 bases between. In germline, CDR1 is SGDLS, CDR2 YYNGEE. The DNA for the CDR3 is TGTGCCAGCAGCGTAGCGACTACCTCATACAATGAGCAGTTCTTC. This encodes CASSVATTSYNEQFF.

The chain recombines TRBV19 with TRBJ1-1; no definite D call. This CDR3 region has 13 residues. Between the trimmed V and J ends, which lost 5 bases and 1 base, there was a span of 8 bases. Per the germline V gene, CDR1 is LNHDA and CDR2 is SQIVND (reference sequence). CDR3 in amino acids: CASSANPNTEAFF. CDR3 DNA: TGTGCCAGTAGTGCAAACCCGAACACTGAAGCTTTCTTT.

This chain links TRBV9 with TRBJ1-4; D not certain. Per the germline V gene, CDR1 is SGDLS and CDR2 is YYNGEE. V lost 5 bases and J lost 5, with 10 bases in between. This CDR3 is 13 amino acids long. The DNA of the CDR3 is TGTGCCAGCAGGACGGACGGAAATGAAAAACTGTTTTTT. It codes for CASRTDGNEKLFF.

The CDR3 coding sequence is TGTGCCAGCAGCTTGGTCGGATACGAGCAGTACTTC. This sequence encodes CASSLVGYEQYF. The V gene is TRBV5-4, the J gene TRBJ2-7; the D is unclear. The length of the CDR3 is 12 residues. Trimming stripped 0 bases from V and 4 bases from J, with 5 bases between. The germline V gene encodes CDR1 SGHNT and CDR2 YYREEE (reference sequence).

The chain has TRBV6-6 and TRBJ1-4; no clear D gene. Trimming cost V 5 bases and J 7 bases, with 14 bases left between them. The germline CDR1 and CDR2 sequences are MNHNY and SVGAGI (reference sequence). The CDR3 contains 14 residues. For the CDR3, the DNA is TGTGCCAGCAGTGCTCGAGGAGGGAGTGAAAAACTGTTTTTT. This gives the protein CASSARGGSEKLFF.

The chain is built from TRBV27 and TRBJ2-7; the D gene is possibly TRBD1 (6 bases). The germline V and J ends were trimmed by 6 bases and 3 bases, with 12 bases remaining between them. The length of the CDR3 is 13 residues. The V gene's germline CDR1 is MNHEY and CDR2 SMNVEV (reference sequence). The CDR3 DNA reads TGTGCCAGCAGCCCTGGACAGATCTACGAGCAGTACTTC. This gives the protein CASSPGQIYEQYF.

The chain recombines TRBV19 with TRBJ2-1; D may be TRBD2 (5 bases). CDR1 is LNHDA, CDR2 SQIVND, per germline (reference sequence). V lost 5 bases and J lost 5, with 10 bases in between. This CDR3 comprises 13 residues. For the CDR3, the DNA is TGTGCCAGTAGTCCGACTACAAACAATGAGCAGTTCTTC. Encoded protein: CASSPTTNNEQFF.

The rearrangement joins TRBV7-6 to TRBJ2-7, with 7 bases lining up with TRBD2. The CDR3 loop spans 14 amino acids. CDR1 is SGHVS, CDR2 FNYEAQ, per germline. V was clipped by 5 bases and J by 2 bases; unmatched bases: 6. The chain's CDR3 is CASSIGRSPYEQYF. The CDR3 DNA is TGTGCCAGCAGCATCGGGAGGTCCCCCTACGAGCAGTACTTC.

The rearrangement links TRBV4-3 to TRBJ2-7; a weak D match, TRBD2 (5 bases). Trimming removed 0 bases from V and 0 bases from J, with 12 bases in between. Germline V gene sequence: CDR1 LGHNA, CDR2 YSLEER. The CDR3 covers 16 residues. The CDR3: CASSQEVDSSSYEQYF. DNA of the CDR3: TGCGCCAGCAGCCAAGAAGTGGACTCTTCCTCCTACGAGCAGTACTTC.

This chain connects TRBV10-3 to TRBJ2-7, with 9 nucleotides matching TRBD2. V trimming: 3 bases; J trimming: 5 bases; junction bases outside the gene matches: 5. Looked up from germline, CDR1 is ENHRY and CDR2 is SYGVKD. The CDR3 runs to 14 residues. This chain's CDR3 is CAISDLAGVDEQYF. The CDR3 DNA follows: TGTGCCATCAGTGATTTAGCGGGAGTCGACGAGCAGTACTTC.

The V gene is TRBV15, the J gene TRBJ1-4; D is uncertain. Germline V gene data show CDR1 as LNHNV and CDR2 as YYDKDF (reference sequence). V was clipped by 1 base and J by 8 bases, with 5 bases between them. The CDR3 runs to 12 residues. The CDR3 loop reads CATSRGGEKLFF. The CDR3 DNA follows: TGTGCCACCAGCAGAGGCGGGGAAAAACTGTTTTTT.

V usage is TRBV4-1 and J usage is TRBJ1-6; D not certain. The germline V gene encodes CDR1 MGHRA and CDR2 YSYEKL. The CDR3 is made up of 17 amino acids. Trimming shortened V by 2 bases and J by 7 bases, and 18 bases separated the two germline ends. The CDR3 protein is CASSQKSPVPANSPLHF. In DNA form, the CDR3 reads TGCGCCAGCAGCCAAAAGTCGCCGGTACCAGCCAATTCACCCCTCCACTTT.